This T cell receptor (beta chain) was captured in a study of spatial heterogeneity in lung cancer. The ends were cut back, 6 bases at V and 6 bases at J, with 14 bases in the middle. Germline CDR1 ENHRY, CDR2 SYGVKD. The CDR3 has 13 amino acids. This clonotype was detected only a few times. TCRdb analysed the 5' RACE reads with MiXCR anew, one entry per CDR3 protein. The sample includes about 50,000 distinct CDR3 sequences, less than 8.5% of them seen just once. The time point is: sample taken at primary tumor resection. The authors sequenced whole RNA from tumor, nontumor lung or frozen PBMC without sorting.

The material was PBMCs, obtained at surgery. V is TRBV10-3 and J is TRBJ1-2; no firm D call. The TCR comes from a female donor with early-stage non-small cell lung cancer. The CDR3 spells CAIRTAYENGYTF. The CDR3 DNA follows: TGTGCCATCAGAACAGCGTACGAGAATGGCTACACCTTC.